This T cell receptor (beta chain) was observed in a study of OX40 agonist ivuxolimab in advanced cancers. The overall study: Participants averaged 60 years of age (range roughly 23 to 90) and were 82.7% male.

The CDR3 sequence is 15 residues long. Per the germline V gene, CDR1 is MDHEN and CDR2 is SYDVKM. V dropped 2 bases and J dropped 4 bases, with 11 bases sitting between them. Sequencing was performed with immunoSEQ multiplex PCR; in TCRdb, only in-frame clones are kept and a portion is missing. The repertoire holds nearly 80,000 clones, with about 94% as singletons. The receptor comes from an adult with an advanced solid tumor such as melanoma, head and neck, liver or kidney cancer. This specimen was CD4+ or CD8+ T cells sorted from blood, taken in a trial of the OX40 agonist ivuxolimab. The V gene is TRBV28, the J gene TRBJ2-2; D might be TRBD1 or TRBD2, each matching 6 bases. CDR3 DNA: TGTGCCAGCAGTTTAGTTTCGGGGGCCACCGGGGAGCTGTTTTTT. This translates into CASSLVSGATGELFF.